These 17 T cell receptor beta chains originate from one sample sequenced in a study of T cell responses to AZD1222 COVID-19 vaccine. Profiling relied on immunoSEQ multiplex PCR, and the TCRdb table lists in-frame clones only, not all of them. The table includes 150,000 to 250,000 clones, roughly 92% detected once. Sample: peripheral blood, taken 28 days after the second AZD1222 dose. The receptor set was obtained from an adult who received the AZD1222 COVID-19 vaccine.

CDR3 loop: CASKAGVGTDTQYF. CDR3 coding DNA: TGTGCCAGCAAGGCGGGAGTTGGCACAGATACGCAGTATTTT. This rearrangement joins TRBV6-5 to TRBJ2-3, with 7 bases lining up with TRBD2. V shed 7 bases, J shed 1 base, and the junction held 5 bases outside the gene matches. The CDR3 extends over 14 amino acids. Looked up from germline, CDR1 is MNHEY and CDR2 is SVGAGI.

Worth noting for this clone: Other nucleotide sequences from this sample produce the same CDR3. The chain uses TRBV19 and TRBJ1-5, with a weak D call TRBD1 (5 bases). V lost 1 base and J 4 bases, leaving 11 bases between the germline ends. The CDR3 is made up of 15 amino acids. Germline V gene sequence: CDR1 LNHDA, CDR2 SQIVND (reference sequence). The CDR3: CASSIGQGGNQPQHF. CDR3 in DNA: TGTGCCAGTAGTATAGGCCAGGGTGGGAATCAGCCCCAGCATTTT.

The chain is built from TRBV12-3 or TRBV12-4 and TRBJ2-7; D perhaps matches TRBD2 (7 bases). V was shortened by 8 bases and J by 3 bases, with 14 bases between the two germline ends. The CDR3 consists of 13 residues. The DNA for the CDR3 is TGTGCCAGCGGGAGGGGGGGAATCTACGAGCAGTACTTC. Its translation is CASGRGGIYEQYF.

Comment on this clone: This sample also contains other DNA sequences that code for the same CDR3. The chain joins TRBV5-1 to TRBJ1-1; TRBD1 is a possible D gene (5 bases). CDR1 and CDR2 from the germline V gene are SGHRS and YFSETQ. CDR3 size: 14 residues. V was pared by 0 bases and J by 2 bases, with 8 bases between. In DNA, the CDR3 is TGCGCCAGCAGCTTGGGGACAACAAACACTGAAGCTTTCTTT. This sequence encodes CASSLGTTNTEAFF.

The rearrangement uses TRBV5-8 and TRBJ1-2; D perhaps matches TRBD1 (5 bases). The V and J ends lost 4 bases and 5 bases respectively, with 9 bases between them. From germline, CDR1 is SGHTS and CDR2 YDEGEE. The CDR3 is 12 amino acids. CDR3 DNA sequence: TGTGCCAGCAGCGTGACAGAATATGGCTACACCTTC. This gives the protein CASSVTEYGYTF.

This clone was seen only a few times. The chain combines TRBV6-4 with TRBJ2-1; TRBD1 agrees at 10 bases. CDR1 MRHNA and CDR2 SNTAGT come from the germline V gene. The CDR3 has 16 residues. The trim removed 5 bases at V and 3 bases at J, leaving 7 bases unmatched. Here the CDR3 DNA reads TGTGCCAGCAGTCCAAGGGGGACAGGGGACTACAATGAGCAGTTCTTC. Translating it yields CASSPRGTGDYNEQFF.

This clone was detected once. The chain recombines TRBV5-1 with TRBJ1-2; a weak D match, TRBD1 (6 bases). Trimming shortened V by 0 bases and J by 6 bases, and 12 bases separated the two germline ends. Germline V CDR1 and CDR2: SGHRS, YFSETQ. This CDR3 comprises 14 residues. The CDR3 DNA sequence: TGCGCCAGCAGCTTGGCAGGGGCTCTGGATGGCTACACCTTC. It specifies CASSLAGALDGYTF.

V gene TRBV5-1 combines with J gene TRBJ1-1; D gene uncertain. Germline loops: CDR1 SGHRS, CDR2 YFSETQ. V was pared by 1 base and J by 4 bases, with 14 bases between. There are 15 residues in the CDR3. The CDR3 spells CASSLSAGLGTEAFF. The CDR3, as DNA: TGCGCCAGCAGCTTGAGTGCAGGTCTAGGCACTGAAGCTTTCTTT.

This clone has only one observation. This chain uses TRBV6-6 with TRBJ2-1; possible D gene TRBD2, 5 bases. Per germline, CDR1 MNHNY and CDR2 SVGAGI (reference sequence). The CDR3 length is 18 residues. V was cut by 9 bases and J by 14 bases, with 38 bases left in between. CDR3 in amino acids: CASSRRPGLQTIRLAEFF. DNA for the CDR3: TGTGCCAGTAGTCGGCGCCCTGGACTTCAAACTATCCGGTTGGCGGAGTTCTTC.

This chain joins TRBV4-2 and TRBJ2-3; D unresolved. The germline gives CDR1 LGHNA, CDR2 YNFKEQ. The CDR3 spans 13 residues. Trimming left V 0 bases short and J 9 bases short, with 10 bases between. DNA of the CDR3: TGTGCCAGCAGCCAAGATCGGCAGGACACGCAGTATTTT. Residues: CASSQDRQDTQYF.

V gene TRBV5-3 combines with J gene TRBJ2-7; TRBD1 might be the D (6 bases). TRBV5-3 carries the ORF label, with uncertain function. Trimming removed 5 bases from V and 0 bases from J, with 12 bases in between. CDR3 length: 14 residues. This chain's CDR3 is CARRGTRSSYEQYF. The DNA for the CDR3 is TGTGCCAGAAGGGGGACACGCAGCTCCTACGAGCAGTACTTC.

The genes are TRBV21-1 and TRBJ1-1. TRBV21-1 is flagged as a pseudogene. The CDR3 has 15 residues. This chain's CDR3 is CASSRYRDFNTEAFF. DNA of the CDR3: TGTGCCAGCAGCAGATACAGGGACTTTAACACTGAAGCTTTCTTT.

The chain uses TRBV7-2 and TRBJ2-7; D possibly corresponds to TRBD2 (6 bases). The CDR3 is 16 residues long. Germline values: CDR1 SGHTA, CDR2 FQGNSA. V shed 0 bases and J shed 1 base, with 13 bases lying between them. CDR3 nucleotide sequence: TGTGCCAGCAGCTTAGCGTCGGCTAGCGCGTCCTACGAGCAGTACTTC. Its protein product is CASSLASASASYEQYF.

The V and J genes are TRBV10-2 and TRBJ2-7, with 9 bases aligning to TRBD1. The length of the CDR3 is 15 residues. V trimming: 2 bases; J trimming: 4 bases; junction bases outside the gene matches: 6. Germline-derived CDR1 and CDR2 are WSHSY and SAAADI. The CDR3 DNA reads as TGCGCCAGCAGTGAGATGGGGACAGGGAAGTACGAGCAGTACTTC. Encoded protein: CASSEMGTGKYEQYF.

This clone was seen only once. The V and J genes are TRBV6-5 and TRBJ1-1; D possibly corresponds to TRBD1 (5 bases). The CDR3 spans 14 residues. The V end was cut by 6 bases, the J end by 7 bases, with 18 bases between. Germline CDR1 and CDR2: MNHEY and SVGAGI. As DNA, the CDR3 is TGTGCCAGCAGCGTACAGGTACCAACGGGTGAAGCTTTCTTT. Translation: CASSVQVPTGEAFF.

The chain combines TRBV10-3 with TRBJ1-3; perhaps TRBD1 as D (5 bases). The V end was cut by 0 bases, the J end by 2 bases, with 14 bases between. The CDR3 contains 17 residues. Germline V gives CDR1 ENHRY, CDR2 SYGVKD. CDR3 amino acids: CAISESNGQGPGNTIYF. The DNA for the CDR3 is TGTGCCATCAGTGAGTCGAACGGGCAGGGCCCTGGAAACACCATATATTTT.

The CDR3 spells CASSKTSGDSNEQFF. The CDR3 DNA follows: TGTGCCAGCAGTAAGACTAGCGGCGACTCCAATGAGCAGTTCTTC. The J gene is TRBJ2-1, the V gene TRBV27, with 9 bases that match TRBD2. Germline values: CDR1 MNHEY, CDR2 SMNVEV (reference sequence). V dropped 5 bases and J dropped 6; count of bases not matched to a gene: 8. The CDR3 runs 15 residues.